The rows below give T cell receptor beta chains drawn from one sample of a study of cytomegalovirus exposure and HLA in healthy donors. TCRdb's table, derived via immunoSEQ multiplex PCR, lists solely in-frame clones and lacks some. The sample includes more than 150,000 clones, 75% to 80% of them seen just once. The sequenced material came from PBMCs. The source of these receptors is a woman in her 30s in good health and CMV-seropositive. Both conserved end residues are part of each CDR3. Not all rows give a size; the values are once, few, many and, for expanded clones, a class.

>-|TRBV5-1|TRBJ1-2
CASKRDEGNYGYTF
>few|TRBV7-6|TRBJ2-7
CASSWRTDIGSYEQYF
>-|TRBV9|TRBJ2-2
CASSASGVNTGELFF
>-|TRBV13|TRBJ2-5
CASSSNFPILGRGEQTQYF
>-|TRBV7-2|TRBJ1-5
CASSPPGTSYQPQHF
>-|TRBV5-4|TRBJ2-3
CASSLGQNTDTQYF
>-|TRBV19|TRBJ1-1
CASRTGQKNTEAFF
>-|TRBV28|TRBJ1-5
CASSRRGLWQPQHF
>-|TRBV11-2|TRBJ1-1
CASSFEGDTEAFF
>-|TRBV6-4|TRBJ2-3
CASTREAGGTDTQYF
>-|TRBV6-1|TRBJ2-5
CASTPSGVETQYF
>-|TRBV5-8|TRBJ2-7
CASSYNSNYEQYF
>-|TRBV27|TRBJ1-2
CASSLSASGGYGYTF
>-|TRBV10-1|TRBJ2-7
CASKGQGFEQYF
>few|TRBV5-6|TRBJ2-3
CASSLSLQDPSTDTQYF
>-|TRBV9|TRBJ2-5
CASSAQGWDYQGTQYF
>-|TRBV5-1|TRBJ2-7
CASSLLTETYEQYF